Listed below are T cell receptor beta chains from one sample, sequenced in a study of somatic mutations in cytotoxic T cells in rheumatoid arthritis. Generated by immunoSEQ multiplex PCR, the TCRdb table keeps only in-frame clones and is missing some. The sample has some 3,600 clones, less than 85% seen once; the top ten hold about two thirds. Specimen: CD8+ T cells sorted from blood. The receptor source for this set is a man aged 40-55 years with rheumatoid arthritis. CDR3s include the opening cysteine and the closing phenylalanine or tryptophan. Each record gives: CDR3 DNA, CDR3 protein, clone size, D gene, J gene, V gene. D genes are given only for firm matches. Size tells how often a clone was seen (once, few, many) or the class of an expanded clone, and some rows leave it out.

CDR3 DNA: TGTGCCAGCAGCCCAATTTCGGAGCTAGGTGGCTACACCTTC; CDR3 protein: CASSPISELGGYTF; clone size: NA; D gene: NA; J gene: TRBJ1-2; V gene: TRBV27
CDR3 DNA: TGTGCCAGCAGCCAGGGGCCCAGGGCTTTGACTGAAGCTTTCTTT; CDR3 protein: CASSQGPRALTEAFF; clone size: NA; D gene: NA; J gene: TRBJ1-1; V gene: TRBV4-2
CDR3 DNA: TGCGCCAGCAGCCCGGTGGACAGTGCTAATCAGCCCCAGCATTTT; CDR3 protein: CASSPVDSANQPQHF; clone size: NA; D gene: NA; J gene: TRBJ1-5; V gene: TRBV4-1
CDR3 DNA: TGTGCCAGCAGCTCACAGGGGGGAAACTCCTACAATGAGCAGTTCTTC; CDR3 protein: CASSSQGGNSYNEQFF; clone size: few; D gene: TRBD1; J gene: TRBJ2-1; V gene: TRBV7-8
CDR3 DNA: TGTGCCAGCAGTGCTAACTCTCCAGGGGGTCATGGCACAGATACGCAGTATTTT; CDR3 protein: CASSANSPGGHGTDTQYF; clone size: once; D gene: TRBD1; J gene: TRBJ2-3; V gene: TRBV6-4
CDR3 DNA: TGTGCCAGCAGGACCGGGACTCACATCTACAATGAGCAGTTCTTC; CDR3 protein: CASRTGTHIYNEQFF; clone size: once; D gene: NA; J gene: TRBJ2-1; V gene: TRBV27
CDR3 DNA: TGTGCCAGCAGCCAAACGAGCGGGCTAGCGGTACGAAATGAGCAGTTCTTC; CDR3 protein: CASSQTSGLAVRNEQFF; clone size: once; D gene: TRBD2; J gene: TRBJ2-1; V gene: TRBV9
CDR3 DNA: TGTGCCAGCAAAGGTACGGAGTATACGCAGTATTTT; CDR3 protein: CASKGTEYTQYF; clone size: once; D gene: NA; J gene: TRBJ2-3; V gene: TRBV2
CDR3 DNA: TGTGCCAGCAGTTCGTCGACTAGCGGCTTCTCCTACAATGAGCAGTTCTTC; CDR3 protein: CASSSSTSGFSYNEQFF; clone size: once; D gene: TRBD2; J gene: TRBJ2-1; V gene: TRBV27
CDR3 DNA: TGTGCCAGCAGCCCCGCGGGGTTCCAAGAGACCCAGTACTTC; CDR3 protein: CASSPAGFQETQYF; clone size: NA; D gene: NA; J gene: TRBJ2-5; V gene: TRBV7-9
CDR3 DNA: TGTGCCAGCAGCAAATATCGGGCACTCACAGGGAGGGTTAGGGTATTCAACTATGGCTACACCTTC; CDR3 protein: CASSKYRALTGRVRVFNYGYTF; clone size: NA; D gene: NA; J gene: TRBJ1-2; V gene: TRBV21-1
CDR3 DNA: TGTGCCAGCAGACGAGACAGGGACGGAAAAGATACGCAGTATTTT; CDR3 protein: CASRRDRDGKDTQYF; clone size: NA; D gene: NA; J gene: TRBJ2-3; V gene: TRBV21-1
CDR3 DNA: TGTGCCTGGAGTGTACTCAGACTAGCGGTTTACAATGAGCAGTTCTTC; CDR3 protein: CAWSVLRLAVYNEQFF; clone size: NA; D gene: TRBD2; J gene: TRBJ2-1; V gene: TRBV30
CDR3 DNA: TGTGCCAGCAGCCAAGCTTCGGTCACCGGGGAGCTGTTTTTT; CDR3 protein: CASSQASVTGELFF; clone size: NA; D gene: NA; J gene: TRBJ2-2; V gene: TRBV14
CDR3 DNA: TGTGCCAGCAGGCACAGGGGGCGAGGCACTGAAGCTTTCTTT; CDR3 protein: CASRHRGRGTEAFF; clone size: NA; D gene: TRBD1; J gene: TRBJ1-1; V gene: TRBV27
CDR3 DNA: TGCGCCAGCAGTGAGTCGAGGGCCCGAGCCTACGAGCAGTACTTC; CDR3 protein: CASSESRARAYEQYF; clone size: NA; D gene: NA; J gene: TRBJ2-7; V gene: TRBV10-2
CDR3 DNA: TGTGCCAGCAGCTCTGGACTAGCGGGACACGAGCAGTACTTC; CDR3 protein: CASSSGLAGHEQYF; clone size: NA; D gene: TRBD2; J gene: TRBJ2-7; V gene: TRBV5-6
CDR3 DNA: TGTGCCAGCAGCCAGACCATAGCGGGAGGAGAGGACAATGAGCAGTTCTTC; CDR3 protein: CASSQTIAGGEDNEQFF; clone size: once; D gene: TRBD2; J gene: TRBJ2-1; V gene: TRBV7-6
CDR3 DNA: TGTGCCAGCAGCTTGCGAAGAGTCACAGATACGCAGTATTTT; CDR3 protein: CASSLRRVTDTQYF; clone size: NA; D gene: NA; J gene: TRBJ2-3; V gene: TRBV7-2
CDR3 DNA: TGTGCCAGCAGTTGGAGAAGGGGACTAGCGGAAGATACAGATACGCAGTATTTT; CDR3 protein: CASSWRRGLAEDTDTQYF; clone size: NA; D gene: TRBD2; J gene: TRBJ2-3; V gene: TRBV28
CDR3 DNA: TGTGCCAGCAGCATACAGGGGGCGGAACAGCCCCAGCATTTT; CDR3 protein: CASSIQGAEQPQHF; clone size: NA; D gene: TRBD1; J gene: TRBJ1-5; V gene: TRBV5-4
CDR3 DNA: TGTGCCAGCGGGTCGACTAGGGAGCAGTACTTC; CDR3 protein: CASGSTREQYF; clone size: NA; D gene: NA; J gene: TRBJ2-7; V gene: TRBV27
CDR3 DNA: TGTGCCAGCAGCCAAGACCCGGGACAGGGAGACAATGAGCAGTTCTTC; CDR3 protein: CASSQDPGQGDNEQFF; clone size: few; D gene: TRBD1; J gene: TRBJ2-1; V gene: TRBV14
CDR3 DNA: TGTGCCAGCCAAACAGGACGATCTGGGGCCAACGTCCTGACTTTC; CDR3 protein: CASQTGRSGANVLTF; clone size: few; D gene: NA; J gene: TRBJ2-6; V gene: TRBV6-1
CDR3 DNA: TGCGCCAGCAGCATTGCAGGGGGCGACTCCTCTTACGAGCAGTACTTC; CDR3 protein: CASSIAGGDSSYEQYF; clone size: NA; D gene: TRBD1; J gene: TRBJ2-7; V gene: TRBV5-1
CDR3 DNA: TGTGCCAGCAGCAATGAGATGACTAGTAGCGGGAGCCTCAATGAGCAGTTCTTC; CDR3 protein: CASSNEMTSSGSLNEQFF; clone size: once; D gene: TRBD2; J gene: TRBJ2-1; V gene: TRBV6-4
CDR3 DNA: TGTGCCAGCAGCTTGTCGAATAGCGGGACCTTATCCTACGAGCAGTACTTC; CDR3 protein: CASSLSNSGTLSYEQYF; clone size: NA; D gene: TRBD2; J gene: TRBJ2-7; V gene: TRBV13
CDR3 DNA: TGTGCCAGCAGGATCCACAGTAATCTATCCCAGCATTTT; CDR3 protein: CASRIHSNLSQHF; clone size: few; D gene: NA; J gene: TRBJ1-5; V gene: TRBV2
CDR3 DNA: TGTGCCAGCAGCCAGGACAGGAACACCCCAACTAATGAAAAACTGTTTTTT; CDR3 protein: CASSQDRNTPTNEKLFF; clone size: NA; D gene: TRBD1; J gene: TRBJ1-4; V gene: TRBV4-2
CDR3 DNA: TGTGCCAGCAGCGTCAACAGCGGGTGGGGGGATACGCAGTATTTT; CDR3 protein: CASSVNSGWGDTQYF; clone size: NA; D gene: NA; J gene: TRBJ2-3; V gene: TRBV9
CDR3 DNA: TGCGCCAGCCTGTTAGAAAGAGACACTGAAGCTTTCTTT; CDR3 protein: CASLLERDTEAFF; clone size: NA; D gene: NA; J gene: TRBJ1-1; V gene: TRBV5-1
CDR3 DNA: TGTGCCAGCAGCCTGCTTGGAGATGAAAAACTGTTTTTT; CDR3 protein: CASSLLGDEKLFF; clone size: NA; D gene: NA; J gene: TRBJ1-4; V gene: TRBV7-9
CDR3 DNA: TGCGCCAGCAGCCAGAGACCGGGACAGGGAAGACCGAACACTGAAGCTTTCTTT; CDR3 protein: CASSQRPGQGRPNTEAFF; clone size: NA; D gene: TRBD1; J gene: TRBJ1-1; V gene: TRBV4-3
CDR3 DNA: TGCGCCAGCAGCCCAAGTCCCGGGACAGGGGAGACTGGCTACACCTTC; CDR3 protein: CASSPSPGTGETGYTF; clone size: NA; D gene: TRBD1; J gene: TRBJ1-2; V gene: TRBV5-1
CDR3 DNA: TGTGCCAGCAGCGCCCTAGCAGAAGGAGGCTTCTACGAGCAGTACTTC; CDR3 protein: CASSALAEGGFYEQYF; clone size: NA; D gene: NA; J gene: TRBJ2-7; V gene: TRBV9
CDR3 DNA: TGCGCCAGCAGCCAAGAACCAGGGGGTGGGGCCAACGTCCTGACTTTC; CDR3 protein: CASSQEPGGGANVLTF; clone size: NA; D gene: TRBD1; J gene: TRBJ2-6; V gene: TRBV4-3
CDR3 DNA: TGTGCCAGCAGTTTATGGAGTAGCGGGAGCTCCTACAATGAGCAGTTCTTC; CDR3 protein: CASSLWSSGSSYNEQFF; clone size: few; D gene: TRBD2; J gene: TRBJ2-1; V gene: TRBV27
CDR3 DNA: TGTGCCAGCAGAGTCCTAGCGGGCACCTCCTACGAGCAGTACTTC; CDR3 protein: CASRVLAGTSYEQYF; clone size: NA; D gene: TRBD2; J gene: TRBJ2-7; V gene: TRBV6-1
CDR3 DNA: TGTGCCAGCAGTTGGGGACAGGGTGCCTACGAGCAGTACTTC; CDR3 protein: CASSWGQGAYEQYF; clone size: NA; D gene: TRBD1; J gene: TRBJ2-7; V gene: TRBV6-5
CDR3 DNA: TGTGCCAGCAGCTTACGGGGTAGCAATCAGCCCCAGCATTTT; CDR3 protein: CASSLRGSNQPQHF; clone size: NA; D gene: NA; J gene: TRBJ1-5; V gene: TRBV7-9
CDR3 DNA: TGTGCCAGCAGTTTATCCAGCGTTGGACCCCAGCATTTT; CDR3 protein: CASSLSSVGPQHF; clone size: NA; D gene: NA; J gene: TRBJ1-5; V gene: TRBV27
CDR3 DNA: TGTGCCAGCGGAGGATTTAATGAAAAACTGTTTTTT; CDR3 protein: CASGGFNEKLFF; clone size: NA; D gene: NA; J gene: TRBJ1-4; V gene: TRBV7-9
CDR3 DNA: TGCGCCAGCAGCCAAGCGGGACAGTGGAGTAATGAAAAACTGTTTTTT; CDR3 protein: CASSQAGQWSNEKLFF; clone size: NA; D gene: TRBD1; J gene: TRBJ1-4; V gene: TRBV4-1
CDR3 DNA: TGTGCCAGCTCTAGACAGGATAGCGCTGAGCAGTTCTTC; CDR3 protein: CASSRQDSAEQFF; clone size: NA; D gene: NA; J gene: TRBJ2-1; V gene: TRBV14
CDR3 DNA: TGTGCCAGCAGTTGGGGGCCAGCAGCACGACAGGGAAGAGTCTACGAGCAGTACTTC; CDR3 protein: CASSWGPAARQGRVYEQYF; clone size: NA; D gene: TRBD1; J gene: TRBJ2-7; V gene: TRBV28
CDR3 DNA: TGTGCCAGCAGCTTTACGACTAGCGGTGCCTACGAGCAGTACTTC; CDR3 protein: CASSFTTSGAYEQYF; clone size: NA; D gene: TRBD2; J gene: TRBJ2-7; V gene: TRBV7-9
CDR3 DNA: TGTGCCAGCAGTCCACTCTCTGAAGAGCAGTACTTC; CDR3 protein: CASSPLSEEQYF; clone size: NA; D gene: NA; J gene: TRBJ2-7; V gene: TRBV28
CDR3 DNA: TGTGCCATCAGGGCTGAAGGACTAGCGGCCGGGGAGCTGTTTTTT; CDR3 protein: CAIRAEGLAAGELFF; clone size: NA; D gene: TRBD2; J gene: TRBJ2-2; V gene: TRBV10-3
CDR3 DNA: TGTGCCAGCAGCCGCGAAAGTGCCGACTATTCGCGCAACAATGAGCAGTTCTTC; CDR3 protein: CASSRESADYSRNNEQFF; clone size: NA; D gene: NA; J gene: TRBJ2-1; V gene: TRBV7-9
CDR3 DNA: TGCGCCAGCAGCCAAGAGGCGGGGGCCCGGAATCAGCCCCAGCATTTT; CDR3 protein: CASSQEAGARNQPQHF; clone size: NA; D gene: NA; J gene: TRBJ1-5; V gene: TRBV4-1
CDR3 DNA: TGTGCCAGCAGCTTAGGAGCCAGGGGGCTTACCGGGGAGCTGTTTTTT; CDR3 protein: CASSLGARGLTGELFF; clone size: NA; D gene: TRBD1; J gene: TRBJ2-2; V gene: TRBV7-7
CDR3 DNA: TGTGCCAGCTCAATACGGGGAAATGAGCAGTTCTTC; CDR3 protein: CASSIRGNEQFF; clone size: NA; D gene: NA; J gene: TRBJ2-1; V gene: TRBV18
CDR3 DNA: TGTGCCAGCAGCTTGGGGGCTAGCGATGGGACAGATACGCAGTATTTT; CDR3 protein: CASSLGASDGTDTQYF; clone size: NA; D gene: NA; J gene: TRBJ2-3; V gene: TRBV5-5
CDR3 DNA: TGTGCCAGCAGCCTTCGCCTTGGGACAGACATTAATATCTATGGCTACACCTTC; CDR3 protein: CASSLRLGTDINIYGYTF; clone size: NA; D gene: TRBD1; J gene: TRBJ1-2; V gene: TRBV5-5
CDR3 DNA: TGTGCCAGCAGTTTATCGCCGGACAGGGTTGGTGGCTACACCTTC; CDR3 protein: CASSLSPDRVGGYTF; clone size: NA; D gene: TRBD1; J gene: TRBJ1-2; V gene: TRBV27
CDR3 DNA: TGTGCCAGCAGGGCGGATACTTTCGCGAGTGCTGAGCAGTTCTTC; CDR3 protein: CASRADTFASAEQFF; clone size: NA; D gene: NA; J gene: TRBJ2-1; V gene: TRBV6-5
CDR3 DNA: TGTGCAAGTCGCTTAAAAGGACTACCGGGACTTCAGACGGAGACCCAGTACTTC; CDR3 protein: CASRLKGLPGLQTETQYF; clone size: NA; D gene: NA; J gene: TRBJ2-5; V gene: TRBV12-2